This T cell receptor beta chain was retrieved from a study of T cells in localized non-small cell lung cancer. Whole-study results and caveats: Sequencing involved a lone tumor region, leaving heterogeneity possible. Uninvolved adjacent lung showed higher T cell clonality than tumor.

This clone was seen a single time. What it binds is not known. Clones were sequenced by immunoSEQ multiplex PCR, and TCRdb holds only the in-frame ones, with some missing. The sample lists tens of thousands of clones; 85% to 90% were seen once. The CDR3 has 15 amino acids. Trimming pared 2 bases from V and 3 bases from J, leaving 14 bases between. Germline V gene sequence: CDR1 MNHNS, CDR2 SASEGT. The sample in question was peripheral blood, obtained before any cancer treatment. This clonotype was sampled from a woman between 18 and 55 years old with stage III lung adenocarcinoma. V is TRBV6-1 and J is TRBJ2-7; possible D gene TRBD1, 6 bases. This CDR3 reads CASSEPGQGYYEQYF. The DNA of the CDR3 is TGTGCCAGCAGTGAACCGGGGCAGGGGTACTACGAGCAGTACTTC.